Sequencing of this T cell receptor beta chain was carried out in a study of T cells after yellow fever vaccination. About the study: With SMART-Seq v4 Ultra Low Input, the fractions containing low cell numbers were prepared.

Universal primer sites and UMIs were introduced during 5'RACE template-switching synthesis of TCR cDNA. TCRdb reprocessed the 5' RACE reads with MiXCR, giving one entry per CDR3 protein. Of hundreds of thousands of distinct CDR3 sequences in the sample, about 5.2% were seen once. General observations from the study: Overlap between CD4 and CD8 compartments was detected for a small share of clonotypes. The booster response re-showed most primary clones: more than 95% CD4, approximately 90% CD8.

A remark on this clonotype: The target antigen is unknown.

The CDR3 runs 16 residues. Germline lookup yields CDR1 SGHRS and CDR2 YFSETQ. After removal of 2 bases from V and 0 bases from J, the junction contained 4 bases not matched to a gene. The chain has TRBV5-1 and TRBJ1-1; 10 bases agree with TRBD1. The sequences come from CD4+ T cells sorted from PBMCs, collected on the day of the yellow fever booster vaccination. This TCR was sampled from a man younger than 35 who received the YFV17D yellow fever vaccine. CDR3 region: CASSFRDRGLNTEAFF. The CDR3 DNA reads as TGCGCCAGCAGCTTCCGGGACAGGGGATTGAACACTGAAGCTTTCTTT.